This T cell receptor beta chain appears in the sequencing data of a study of glioma-infiltrating T cells. Points from the study as a whole: Tissue-blood divergence was below expectation in non-neoplastic patients, above in gliomas. Tissue and blood shared very few CDR3 sequences.

There are 13 residues in the CDR3. From germline, CDR1 is SGHTA and CDR2 FQGNSA. Trimming took off 8 bases at V and 4 bases at J, with 14 bases between the two ends. This clonotype was picked up many times. The antigen is not known. The iRepertoire nested amplicon-rescue multiplex PCR amplified TCR alpha and beta CDR3s from RNA. For one-step reverse transcription and amplification, roughly 95-450 ng of tissue mRNA or PBMC total RNA was used. TCRdb reprocessed the multiplex PCR reads via MiXCR and lists one record per CDR3 protein. This table has about 140,000 distinct CDR3 sequences, 30% to 40% appearing once.

The V call is TRBV7-2, the J call TRBJ2-5, with a tentative D call TRBD2 (7 bases). The TCR sequence derives from a human donor with low-grade glioma or glioblastoma, undergoing nonglioma brain surgery, or in good health (not recorded which). Specimen: glioma tissue, nonneoplastic brain tissue, or PBMCs (not recorded which). The CDR3 reads CASRRGAGETQYF. Here the CDR3 DNA reads TGTGCCAGCCGACGGGGGGCAGGAGAGACCCAGTACTTC.